The 18 T cell receptor beta chains below come from one sample, sequenced in a study of blood T cell repertoires in COVID-19. Only in-frame clones appear in the TCRdb table, and some are missing; sequencing was by immunoSEQ multiplex PCR. The table includes 69,000 or so clones, roughly 80% detected once. The sequenced material came from peripheral blood. Every receptor here comes from a woman aged 80 or over with acute or convalescent COVID-19.

The chain has TRBV2 and TRBJ2-1; D is unclear. Trimming left V 8 bases short and J 6 bases short, with 17 bases between. CDR1 SNHLY and CDR2 FYNNEI come from the germline V gene. The CDR3 consists of 14 residues. The CDR3: CASHPNSYPNEQFF. The CDR3, as DNA: TGTGCCAGCCATCCTAATTCATACCCCAATGAGCAGTTCTTC.

The CDR3 loop reads CASSRKDSPTYTGELFF. CDR3 sequence (DNA): TGTGCCAGCAGTCGAAAGGACAGCCCAACCTACACCGGGGAGCTGTTTTTT. V is TRBV6-6 and J is TRBJ2-2; D might be TRBD1 (6 bases). Germline V lookup: CDR1 MNHNY, CDR2 SVGAGI (reference sequence). CDR3 size: 17 residues. Trimming removed 5 bases at V and 3 bases at J, with 19 bases between.

This clone was seen only a few times. The V gene is TRBV5-5, the J gene TRBJ2-7, with D possibly matching TRBD1 (6 bases). The CDR3 is 15 residues long. V gave up 4 bases and J gave up 6 bases, with 20 bases separating them. CDR1 and CDR2 (germline): SGHKS, YYEKEE (reference sequence). The CDR3 region is CASSSYRDGNSEQYF. The CDR3 nucleotides are TGTGCCAGCAGCAGCTACAGGGACGGAAACTCCGAGCAGTACTTC.

J is TRBJ2-7 and V is TRBV29-1, with D possibly TRBD1 on 5 matching bases. The V end lost 1 base, the J end lost 4 bases, and 11 bases lay between the germline ends. The CDR3 runs to 13 residues. The germline V gene has CDR1 SQVTM and CDR2 ANQGSEA. CDR3 sequence: CSVEGTGIYEQYF. The CDR3 bases are TGCAGCGTTGAAGGCACAGGAATTTACGAGCAGTACTTC.

CDR3 amino acids: CASSRRAENTGELFF. Written as DNA, the CDR3 is TGTGCCAGCAGCCGGAGGGCGGAGAACACCGGGGAGCTGTTTTTT. The rearrangement uses TRBV5-4 and TRBJ2-2; D perhaps matches TRBD2 (6 bases). Germline V gene sequence: CDR1 SGHNT, CDR2 YYREEE (reference sequence). This CDR3 is built from 15 residues. V was cut by 4 bases and J by 1 base, with 11 bases left in between.

The count of this clone is one. This chain joins TRBV7-9 and TRBJ1-2, with D unclear. From germline, CDR1 is SEHNR and CDR2 FQNEAQ (reference sequence). The CDR3 extends over 14 amino acids. V was clipped by 5 bases and J by 7 bases, with 17 bases between them. DNA for the CDR3: TGTGCCAGCAGCGTTAGGAGGCAGTCGCTTGGCTACACCTTC. Its translation: CASSVRRQSLGYTF.

The chain has TRBV5-1 and TRBJ1-2, with D hard to call. Per germline, CDR1 SGHRS and CDR2 YFSETQ. The V end was cut by 5 bases, the J end by 6 bases, with 14 bases between. This CDR3 comprises 13 residues. The CDR3 DNA sequence: TGCGCCAGCAGTGTGGAAGGAGTCGATGGCTACACCTTC. Amino acids: CASSVEGVDGYTF.

The chain uses TRBV23-1 and TRBJ2-7; 10 nucleotides line up with TRBD2. TRBV23-1 is treated as an ORF (open reading frame) with a function not yet certain. There are 18 residues in the CDR3. Trimming removed 0 bases from V and 2 bases from J; junction bases left unmatched: 10. The CDR3 is CASSQSLRLAGAPYEQYF. CDR3 nucleotides: TGCGCCAGCAGTCAATCTTTACGGCTAGCGGGGGCCCCCTACGAGCAGTACTTC.

The CDR3 sequence: CASTPPYRETQYF. The CDR3 nucleotides are TGTGCCAGCACCCCCCCGTATAGAGAGACCCAGTACTTC. The chain uses TRBV12-3 or TRBV12-4 and TRBJ2-5; D is unresolved. Trimming removed 7 bases at V and 4 bases at J, with 13 bases between. The CDR3 consists of 13 residues.

The chain couples TRBV7-8 to TRBJ1-6; 8 bases are shared with TRBD1. Germline assignment: CDR1 SGHVS and CDR2 FQNEAQ. V was clipped by 4 bases and J by 0 bases; unmatched bases: 8. The CDR3 is 18 residues long. CDR3 DNA sequence: TGTGCCAGCAGCTCTCCGGGACAGGAAAGCTCCTATAATTCACCCCTCCACTTT. This sequence encodes CASSSPGQESSYNSPLHF.

The rearrangement uses TRBV10-3 and TRBJ2-3, with 10 bases that match TRBD1. This CDR3 is 16 amino acids long. Unmatched junction bases numbered 7, after V lost 2 bases and J lost 5 bases. Looked up from germline, CDR1 is ENHRY and CDR2 is SYGVKD. In DNA, the CDR3 is TGTGCCATCAGTGAGCTTGGGACAGGGGACTTAGATACGCAGTATTTT. Encoded protein: CAISELGTGDLDTQYF.

The rearrangement uses TRBV21-1 and TRBJ1-2; TRBD1, the D gene given by the table, was not confirmed from the DNA. TRBV21-1 is deemed a pseudogene. The CDR3 is made up of 14 amino acids. Here the CDR3 reads CASSKWGTTYGYTF. The CDR3 DNA reads as TGTGCCAGCAGCAAATGGGGGACAACTTATGGCTACACCTTC.

Here the CDR3 DNA reads TGTGCCAGCTCACTACAGGGGGGCTCTGGGGCCAACGTCCTGACTTTC. As protein: CASSLQGGSGANVLTF. The chain combines TRBV18 with TRBJ2-6; TRBD1 agrees at 8 bases. Per the germline V gene, CDR1 is KGHSH and CDR2 is LQKENI. This CDR3 is built from 16 residues. With V trimmed by 4 bases and J by 0 bases, 2 bases remained unmatched.

V is TRBV2 and J is TRBJ1-1; 7 nucleotides agree with TRBD1. The CDR3 is made up of 14 amino acids. V lost 6 bases, J lost 1 base, and 5 bases stayed unmatched. Germline V CDR1 and CDR2: SNHLY, FYNNEI. The CDR3 loop is CASRTGLWNTEAFF. The CDR3 DNA follows: TGTGCCAGCAGGACAGGGCTTTGGAACACTGAAGCTTTCTTT.

The gene calls are TRBV5-5 and TRBJ2-2, with D perhaps matching TRBD2 (6 bases). This CDR3 has 16 amino acids. Trimming shortened V by 4 bases and J by 4 bases, and 17 bases separated the two germline ends. Germline CDR1 reads SGHKS; CDR2 reads YYEKEE (reference sequence). In nucleotides, the CDR3 is TGTGCCAGCAGCACGGGACTTTCCCGGGGCACCGGGGAGCTGTTTTTT. It codes for CASSTGLSRGTGELFF.

The genes are TRBV2 and TRBJ1-2; maybe TRBD1 (5 bases). The CDR3 length is 12 residues. Per the germline V gene, CDR1 is SNHLY and CDR2 is FYNNEI. Trimming took off 4 bases at V and 2 bases at J, with 5 bases between the two ends. DNA of the CDR3: TGTGCCAGCAGTGGGGGCAACTATGGCTACACCTTC. Its protein is CASSGGNYGYTF.

The genes are TRBV24-1 and TRBJ2-2; no reliable D call. Germline V gene sequence: CDR1 KGHDR, CDR2 SFDVKD. This CDR3 has 14 amino acids. Trimming cost V 3 bases and J 7 bases, with 11 bases left between them. The CDR3 nucleotides are TGTGCCACCAGTGATGGTGATGTACACGGGGAGCTGTTTTTT. Amino acids: CATSDGDVHGELFF.

This clone was detected once. The chain links TRBV6-1 to TRBJ2-5; 7 bases map to TRBD2. CDR1 and CDR2 (germline): MNHNS, SASEGT. CDR3 length: 14 amino acids. Germline trimming cut 3 bases from V and 7 bases from J; bases unmatched to any gene: 8. The CDR3 DNA reads as TGTGCCAGCAGTGATTTGGCGGGGGTAGTGACCCAGTACTTC. It yields the protein CASSDLAGVVTQYF.